This T cell receptor beta chain was captured by sequencing in a study of PD-1 blockade in classical Hodgkin lymphoma. Study results and limitations: Relapsed/refractory patients reportedly had the lowest baseline TCR diversity, below newly diagnosed patients, who were below healthy donors.

Of note for this clone: Its target is unknown.

Germline CDR1 and CDR2: SGHDN and FVKESK. V gave up 3 bases and J gave up 4 bases; unmatched junction bases: 8. This CDR3 is built from 15 residues. Sequencing used immunoSEQ multiplex PCR; TCRdb keeps in-frame clones, though not all of them. Here the sample spans about 20,000 clones, about 91% being singletons. The time point here: newly diagnosed, previously untreated cHL patient sample. With magnetic negative selection, CD4+ T cells were purified from PBMCs that had been thawed. The genes are TRBV14 and TRBJ1-1; TRBD1 matches 7 bases. The clonotype originates from a human donor with classical Hodgkin lymphoma. Sample: CD4+ T cells from blood. CDR3 nucleotide sequence: TGTGCCAGCAGCCACCGGACAGGCATGAGCACTGAAGCTTTCTTT. This translates into CASSHRTGMSTEAFF.